These T cell receptor beta chains were read from a single sample in a study of pediatric ulcerative colitis. Here immunoSEQ multiplex PCR was the method, and the copy in TCRdb shows in-frame clones only, minus some. The sample consists of 37,000 or so clones, roughly 83% of them appearing once. Input material: blood. The receptors shown here come from a girl aged 5 to 17 with moderate ulcerative colitis. Each CDR3 is given without its conserved first and last residue.

ASSESGHEQY	TRBV10-1	TRBJ2-7
ASSFGPYQPQH	TRBV28	TRBJ1-5
ASSVVGEMNTEAF	TRBV9	TRBJ1-1
ASSLGAGAVDTQY	TRBV13	TRBJ2-3
ASSFRSGGYEQY	TRBV7-9	TRBJ2-7
ASRRTGSPSYEQY	TRBV27	TRBJ2-7
ASRHQGVHNQPQH	TRBV28	TRBJ1-5
AIDRGSTEAF	TRBV27	TRBJ1-1
ASSLSPGRSNTEAF	TRBV27	TRBJ1-1
ASYDRGRITNTEAF	TRBV6-6	TRBJ1-1
ASSPTASFGEQF	TRBV7-9	TRBJ2-1
ASTYQRLRERSDEQY	TRBV28	TRBJ2-7
ASSWNTNYGYT	TRBV6-5	TRBJ1-2
ASPGRANTEAF	TRBV6-1	TRBJ1-1
ASSQEGSYEQY	TRBV4-3	TRBJ2-7
ASSSTWDSSYNEQF	TRBV7-2	TRBJ2-1
ASSFPTAYGYT	TRBV5-4	TRBJ1-2
AWTRYQETQY	TRBV30	TRBJ2-5
ASSFAGSLYEQY	TRBV28	TRBJ2-7
ASSLGTGSEQY	TRBV5-1	TRBJ2-7
ASSLEAASSYNEQF	TRBV5-1	TRBJ2-1
ASSLHRTGSEKLF	TRBV6-1	TRBJ1-4